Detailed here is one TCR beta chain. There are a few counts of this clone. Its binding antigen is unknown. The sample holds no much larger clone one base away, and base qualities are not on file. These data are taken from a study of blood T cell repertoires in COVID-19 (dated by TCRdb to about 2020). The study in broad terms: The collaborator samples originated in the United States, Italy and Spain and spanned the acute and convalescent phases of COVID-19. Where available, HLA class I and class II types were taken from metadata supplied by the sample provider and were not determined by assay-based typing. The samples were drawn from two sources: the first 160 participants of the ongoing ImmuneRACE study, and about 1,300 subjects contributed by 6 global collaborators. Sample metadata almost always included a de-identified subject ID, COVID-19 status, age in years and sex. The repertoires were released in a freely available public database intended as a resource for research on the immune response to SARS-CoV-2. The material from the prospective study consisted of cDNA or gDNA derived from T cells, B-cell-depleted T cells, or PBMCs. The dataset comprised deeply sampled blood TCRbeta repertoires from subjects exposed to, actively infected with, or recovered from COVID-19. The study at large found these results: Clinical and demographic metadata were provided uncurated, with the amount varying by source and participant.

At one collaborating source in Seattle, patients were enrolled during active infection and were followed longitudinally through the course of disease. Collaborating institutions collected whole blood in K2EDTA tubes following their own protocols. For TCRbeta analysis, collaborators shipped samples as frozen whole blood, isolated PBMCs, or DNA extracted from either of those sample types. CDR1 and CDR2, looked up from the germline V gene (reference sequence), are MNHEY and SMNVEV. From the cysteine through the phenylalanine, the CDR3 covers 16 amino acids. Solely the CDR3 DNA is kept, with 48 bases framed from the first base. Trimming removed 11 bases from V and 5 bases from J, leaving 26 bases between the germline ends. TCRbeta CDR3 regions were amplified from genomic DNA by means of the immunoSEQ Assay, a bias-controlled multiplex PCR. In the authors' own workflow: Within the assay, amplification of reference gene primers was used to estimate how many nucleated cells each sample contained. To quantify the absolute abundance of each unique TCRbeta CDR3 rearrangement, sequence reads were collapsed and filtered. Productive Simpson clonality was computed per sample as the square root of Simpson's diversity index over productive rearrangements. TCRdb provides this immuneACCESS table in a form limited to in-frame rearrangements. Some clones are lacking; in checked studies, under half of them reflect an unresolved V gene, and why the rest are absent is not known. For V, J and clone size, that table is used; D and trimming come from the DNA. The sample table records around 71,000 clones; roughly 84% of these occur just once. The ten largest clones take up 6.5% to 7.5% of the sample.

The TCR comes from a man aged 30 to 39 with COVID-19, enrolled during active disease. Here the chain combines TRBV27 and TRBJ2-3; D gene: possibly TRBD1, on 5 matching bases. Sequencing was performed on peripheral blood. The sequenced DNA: TGTGCCTCCTTCGTTAGGGGCCATCTCTCTGAAGATACGCAGTATTTT. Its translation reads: CASFVRGHLSEDTQYF.